One sample yielded the 8 T cell receptor beta chains listed below, sequenced in a study of molecular identifiers for immune sequencing clone quantification. Using its own MiXCR run on the PCR reads, TCRdb lists one record per CDR3 protein. Among approximately 320,000 distinct CDR3 sequences listed, roughly 24% were seen once. Sequenced material: naive CD8+ T cells from blood, with Jurkat cell RNA spiked in. The subset: FACS-sorted CD8+CD4-CCR7+CD45RA+ naive T cells. The receptors originated from a human donor in good health. Some libraries in this study had Jurkat cell RNA spiked in.

This clonotype was observed a handful of times. The rearrangement uses TRBV4-3 and TRBJ2-5, with 8 nucleotides matching TRBD2. This CDR3 has 15 amino acids. V gave up 5 bases and J gave up 5 bases; unmatched junction bases: 10. The germline V gene has CDR1 LGHNA and CDR2 YSLEER. CDR3 sequence reads: CASSETGGPSETQYF. The CDR3 DNA is TGCGCCAGCAGCGAAACGGGAGGGCCCTCGGAGACCCAGTACTTC.

This clonotype was picked up one time. The junction shows a germline mismatch at one end, possibly a read error. This chain links TRBV27 with TRBJ2-7, with D possibly matching TRBD2 (6 bases). In germline, CDR1 is MNHEY, CDR2 SMNVEV (reference sequence). The CDR3 contains 13 residues. CDR3 in amino acids: CDSSFSGGNEQYF. The CDR3 DNA sequence: TGTGACAGCAGTTTCTCTGGGGGGAACGAGCAGTACTTC.

V usage is TRBV20-1 and J usage is TRBJ2-5, with D possibly matching TRBD1 (5 bases). V gave up 4 bases and J gave up 4 bases, with 10 bases separating them. Germline V CDR1 and CDR2: DFQATT, SNEGSKA (reference sequence). The CDR3 sequence is 12 residues long. DNA for the CDR3: TGCAGTGCTACGTGGGGCATAGAGACCCAGTACTTC. This gives the protein CSATWGIETQYF.

This clonotype has ten or more counts. J is TRBJ2-7 and V is TRBV7-2; 8 bases match TRBD1. The CDR3 runs 15 residues. V dropped 1 base and J dropped 4; count of bases not matched to a gene: 6. Germline assignment: CDR1 SGHTA and CDR2 FQGNSA. CDR3 nucleotide sequence: TGTGCCAGCAGCTTAGGGGCAGGGGGCAGGTACGAGCAGTACTTC. Amino acids: CASSLGAGGRYEQYF.

This chain uses TRBV7-2 with TRBJ2-7; TRBD1 might be the D (6 bases). Germline V gene sequence: CDR1 SGHTA, CDR2 FQGNSA. The CDR3 has 15 residues. V was trimmed by 11 bases and J by 5 bases, leaving 25 bases between them. The CDR3 region has the DNA TGTGCCCGCCGCCCTTGGGCAGGGGCGAGGGACGAGCAGTACTTC. This translates into CARRPWAGARDEQYF. The complete variable domain, with remaining parts taken from reference TRBV7-2 and TRBJ2-7, reads GAGVSQSPSNKVTEKGKDVELRCDPISGHTALYWYRQSLGQGLEFLIYFQGNSAPDKSGLPSDRFSAERTGGSVSTLTIQRTQQEDSAVYLCARRPWAGARDEQYFGPGTRLTVT.

In its sample, this clonotype was seen a few times. The CDR3 loop is CASSLMDSSTDTQYF. In DNA form, the CDR3 reads TGTGCCAGCAGTTTAATGGACAGTAGCACAGATACGCAGTATTTT. The chain has TRBV27 and TRBJ2-3, with D possibly being TRBD1 (6 bases). Germline V gene lookup returns CDR1 MNHEY and CDR2 SMNVEV (reference sequence). The CDR3 has 15 amino acids. V was cut by 2 bases and J by 0 bases, with 9 bases left in between.

This clonotype has only one observation. J is TRBJ2-7 and V is TRBV2; 14 bases are shared with TRBD2. From germline, CDR1 is SNHLY and CDR2 FYNNEI. This CDR3 is 18 amino acids long. V was pared by 6 bases and J by 3 bases, with 13 bases of the junction left unmatched. CDR3 DNA sequence: TGTGCCAGCAGCCGTCCGGGGACTAGCGGGAGTATCGGCTACGAGCAGTACTTC. This sequence encodes CASSRPGTSGSIGYEQYF.

This clonotype was observed a handful of times. The genes are TRBV6-6 and TRBJ1-6; tentative D call: TRBD1 (5 bases). The CDR3 has 20 amino acids. The V gene lost 0 bases and the J gene lost 0 bases, with 18 bases spanning the gap. Germline V gives CDR1 MNHNY, CDR2 SVGAGI (reference sequence). The CDR3 spells CASSYSTARDSSSYNSPLHF. In DNA form, the CDR3 reads TGTGCCAGCAGTTACTCGACTGCCCGGGACTCGAGCTCCTATAATTCACCCCTCCACTTT.